Below are 21 T cell receptor beta chains sequenced from a single sample in a study of T cells in Graves' hyperthyroidism and ophthalmopathy. RNA transcripts yielded amplified TCR beta CDR3 regions. First-round RT-PCR of the TCR CDR3 relied on the HTBI primer set. TCRdb reprocessed the multiplex PCR reads via MiXCR and lists one record per CDR3 protein. This table holds 550,000 to 800,000 distinct CDR3 sequences, around 16% found once. Sequencing was carried out using blood. The receptors shown here come from a man in his fifties with Graves' hyperthyroidism.

The chain joins TRBV3-1 to TRBJ2-1; D tentatively reads TRBD1 or TRBD2 (5 bases each). The germline V gene encodes CDR1 LGHDT and CDR2 YNNKEL (reference sequence). The CDR3 contains 15 residues. V lost 5 bases, J lost 5 bases, and 16 bases lay in between. CDR3 DNA: TGTGCCAGCAGCTATGGGGCTAGCCGAGACAATGAGCAGTTCTTC. Protein: CASSYGASRDNEQFF.

This clonotype was seen only a few times. The gene calls are TRBV6-2 or TRBV6-3 and TRBJ2-5; D uncertain. Germline V gene sequence: CDR1 MNHEY, CDR2 SVGEGT. V was shortened by 2 bases and J by 0 bases, with 13 bases between the two germline ends. This CDR3 has 16 residues. CDR3 in amino acids: CASSYPVDTDQETQYF. As DNA, the CDR3 is TGTGCCAGCAGTTACCCGGTCGACACTGACCAAGAGACCCAGTACTTC.

This clonotype was detected only a few times. The J gene is TRBJ2-1, the V gene TRBV24-1, with 7 bases that match TRBD1. Trimming cost V 8 bases and J 8 bases; bases outside gene matches: 2. Per the germline V gene, CDR1 is KGHDR and CDR2 is SFDVKD. The CDR3 contains 11 residues. CDR3 sequence reads: CATMTGHEQFF. In DNA, the CDR3 is TGTGCCACCATGACAGGGCATGAGCAGTTCTTC.

This clonotype was observed at least ten times. This chain joins TRBV27 and TRBJ1-2; D remains ambiguous. Germline CDR1 is MNHEY and CDR2 is SMNVEV (reference sequence). V was shortened by 5 bases and J by 4 bases, with 11 bases between the two germline ends. This CDR3 is built from 13 residues. The CDR3: CASSMRTGYGYTF. CDR3 nucleotide sequence: TGTGCCAGCAGTATGCGGACCGGCTATGGCTACACCTTC.

In this sample, this clonotype turned up a few times. This sequence joins TRBV19 and TRBJ1-5; 7 bases match TRBD1. With 0 bases clipped from V and 0 bases from J, the junction kept 14 bases outside the gene matches. CDR1 and CDR2 from the germline V gene are LNHDA and SQIVND (reference sequence). The CDR3 runs 20 residues. CDR3 sequence: CASSIDRLTGNRYSNQPQHF. CDR3 sequence (DNA): TGTGCCAGTAGTATAGATCGGTTGACAGGGAATCGCTATAGCAATCAGCCCCAGCATTTT.

This clonotype was detected ten times or more. This sequence joins TRBV18 and TRBJ2-7; 7 bases map to TRBD1. With V trimmed by 3 bases and J by 3 bases, 8 bases remained unmatched. The CDR3 has 15 residues. Germline values: CDR1 KGHSH, CDR2 LQKENI. CDR3 region: CASSPKGQRGYEQYF. CDR3 DNA sequence: TGTGCCAGCTCACCTAAGGGACAGAGGGGCTACGAGCAGTACTTC.

This clonotype was recorded a few times. A much more abundant neighbour one base away suggests this may be a read error. This chain joins TRBV11-2 and TRBJ2-1, with 7 bases aligning to TRBD2. The CDR3 loop spans 16 amino acids. V was pared by 5 bases and J by 1 base, with 8 bases of the junction left unmatched. Germline loops: CDR1 SGHAT, CDR2 FQNNGV. The CDR3 loop is CASSHALAESYNEQFF. The CDR3 nucleotides are TGTGCCAGCAGCCACGCCCTAGCGGAGTCCTACAATGAGCAGTTCTTC.

This rearrangement joins TRBV19 to TRBJ2-2, with unresolved D. V lost 1 base to trimming and J lost 4 bases, with 7 bases between them. This CDR3 contains 14 residues. Germline CDR1 is LNHDA and CDR2 is SQIVND (reference sequence). The CDR3 DNA follows: TGTGCCAGTAGTATAGGCTACGGCACCGGGGAGCTGTTTTTT. It is translated as CASSIGYGTGELFF.

This clonotype was recorded many times. The chain joins TRBV20-1 to TRBJ1-1, with no clear D. Germline CDR1 reads DFQATT; CDR2 reads SNEGSKA (reference sequence). V lost 6 bases to trimming and J lost 9 bases, with 14 bases between them. This CDR3 has 11 amino acids. The CDR3 DNA sequence: TGCAGTGCCAGACACGGGGTCCAAGCTTTCTTT. It translates to CSARHGVQAFF.

The rearrangement uses TRBV7-3 and TRBJ2-5, with 7 bases lining up with TRBD2. Germline V lookup: CDR1 SGHTA, CDR2 FQGTGA. V trimming: 10 bases; J trimming: 1 base; junction bases outside the gene matches: 21. The CDR3 totals 18 residues. CDR3 DNA sequence: TGTGCCACCAGTGATTTCTTAGCTAGCGGAGGTTCCCAAGAGACCCAGTACTTC. Encoded protein: CATSDFLASGGSQETQYF.

The V gene is TRBV20-1, the J gene TRBJ2-3, with a weak D call TRBD2 (7 bases). Trimming left V 3 bases short and J 2 bases short, with 18 bases between. Per germline, CDR1 DFQATT and CDR2 SNEGSKA (reference sequence). The CDR3 contains 16 residues. This CDR3 is CSARGGPGDVTDTQYF. The CDR3 DNA reads as TGCAGTGCTAGGGGGGGGCCAGGGGATGTCACAGATACGCAGTATTTT.

The chain links TRBV9 to TRBJ1-1; D is undetermined. V gave up 2 bases and J gave up 3 bases, with 14 bases separating them. The CDR3 length is 15 residues. Germline CDR1 SGDLS, CDR2 YYNGEE. CDR3 in amino acids: CASSVGYPGYTEAFF. CDR3 bases: TGTGCCAGCAGCGTCGGATACCCAGGATACACTGAAGCTTTCTTT.

This clonotype has a count of ten or more. This sequence joins TRBV6-1 and TRBJ2-7; TRBD1 matches 8 bases. Germline V lookup: CDR1 MNHNS, CDR2 SASEGT. The CDR3 is 15 amino acids. V was clipped by 2 bases and J by 6 bases; unmatched bases: 9. Written as DNA, the CDR3 is TGTGCCAGCAGTGAAATCCGGACAGGGTTTTCCGAGCAGTACTTC. It specifies CASSEIRTGFSEQYF.

The CDR3 DNA follows: TGTGCCAGCAGCACCTTCGGACTAGCGGGAGTCTTACGACAGTTCTTC. It specifies CASSTFGLAGVLRQFF. V gene TRBV9 combines with J gene TRBJ2-1, with 13 nucleotides matching TRBD2. Trimming at V came to 4 bases and at J to 13 bases, leaving 14 bases not matched to a gene. Looked up from germline, CDR1 is SGDLS and CDR2 is YYNGEE. The CDR3 spans 16 residues. Looking up the rest from reference TRBV9 and TRBJ2-1 gives the full variable domain: DSGVTQTPKHLITATGQRVTLRCSPRSGDLSVYWYQQSLDQGLQFLIQYYNGEERAKGNILERFSAQQFPDLHSELNLSSLELGDSALYFCASSTFGLAGVLRQFFGPGTRLTVL.

Ten or more counts support this clonotype. The chain couples TRBV6-1 to TRBJ1-1; D call uncertain. V lost 8 bases, J lost 1 base, and 20 bases lay in between. This CDR3 contains 16 residues. Germline assignment: CDR1 MNHNS and CDR2 SASEGT. The CDR3 DNA sequence: TGTGCCAGCGGATACGTTGGCCTCCAAAAGAACACTGAAGCTTTCTTT. Translating gives CASGYVGLQKNTEAFF.

The chain uses TRBV2 and TRBJ1-2, with D possibly being TRBD1 (5 bases). CDR1 and CDR2 (germline): SNHLY, FYNNEI. Between the trimmed V and J ends, which lost 9 bases and 2 bases, there was a span of 16 bases. The CDR3 consists of 14 residues. CDR3: CARTMGGTNYGYTF. As DNA, the CDR3 is TGTGCCAGGACAATGGGGGGGACGAACTATGGCTACACCTTC.

This clonotype occurred many times. The CDR3 coding sequence is TGTGCCAGCACGGGCAGGCTTCAGCCCCAGCATTTT. It specifies CASTGRLQPQHF. The chain uses TRBV28 and TRBJ1-5, with D hard to call. V lost 7 bases, J lost 6 bases, and 10 bases lay in between. Germline V gives CDR1 MDHEN, CDR2 SYDVKM. The CDR3 is 12 residues long.

The sample holds a few counts of this clonotype. The chain's CDR3 is CASQLGSGNTIYF. DNA for the CDR3: TGTGCCAGCCAACTGGGCTCTGGAAACACCATATATTTT. This chain links TRBV6-1 with TRBJ1-3; D uncertain. V lost 8 bases to trimming and J lost 0 bases, with 8 bases between them. CDR1 and CDR2 (germline): MNHNS, SASEGT. The CDR3 runs to 13 residues.

J is TRBJ1-3 and V is TRBV27; D gene ambiguous. Deletions cut 8 bases from V and 2 bases from J, with 7 bases between. The CDR3 covers 12 residues. Germline values: CDR1 MNHEY, CDR2 SMNVEV (reference sequence). The CDR3 here is CASGGPGNTIYF. The CDR3 bases are TGTGCCAGCGGTGGGCCTGGAAACACCATATATTTT.

This clonotype was seen a handful of times. The J gene is TRBJ2-7, the V gene TRBV28; 11 bases line up with TRBD1. Trimming removed 8 bases from V and 2 bases from J; junction bases left unmatched: 5. Germline V gene lookup returns CDR1 MDHEN and CDR2 SYDVKM. This CDR3 has 14 residues. CDR3 amino acids: CASGRGQGAYEQYF. The CDR3, as DNA: TGTGCCAGCGGGAGGGGACAGGGGGCCTACGAGCAGTACTTC.

This clonotype was found a few times. This may stem from a read error, because a much larger clone lies one nucleotide away. The rearrangement joins TRBV7-2 to TRBJ2-5; possibly TRBD1 or TRBD2 for D (5 bases each). The germline V and J ends were trimmed by 1 base and 4 bases, with 13 bases remaining between them. Germline assignment: CDR1 SGHTA and CDR2 FQGNSA. The CDR3 has 15 amino acids. The CDR3 here is CASSLVPRGIETQYF. The CDR3 DNA follows: TGTGCCAGCAGCTTAGTTCCGAGGGGCATAGAGACCCAGTACTTC.